Shown below are 14 T cell receptor beta chains from a single sample sequenced in a study of post-analysis software for immune sequencing data. These receptors are not linked to any known antigen. Prepared TCR beta cDNA libraries contained unique molecular identifiers. MiXCR, applied by TCRdb to the PCR reads, yields one record per CDR3 protein. The sample records roughly 800,000 distinct CDR3 sequences, about 53% being singletons. General study points: Roughly five TRBV segments occurring more often in patients than controls included TRBV5-6, TRBV5-1 and TRBV20-1.

The sample was blood. These receptors all stem from a girl aged 5-17 years with multiple sclerosis.

The gene calls are TRBV12-5 and TRBJ2-5; TRBD2 matches at 12 bases. The DNA end is a closer match to TRBJ2-7, so the J assignment may be wrong. This CDR3 comprises 19 residues. Germline lookup yields CDR1 LGHNT and CDR2 FRNRAP. In DNA form, the CDR3 reads TGTGCTAGTGGTTTGGTCCTCACCAATAAACTAGCGGGGGGCAACGAGCAGTACTTC. Translated, it gives CASGLVLTNKLAGGNEQYF.

This clonotype occurred a few times. This chain connects TRBV29-1 to TRBJ2-7; D may correspond to TRBD1 or TRBD2 (7 bases each). V was cut by 8 bases and J by 3 bases, with 20 bases left in between. This CDR3 has 14 amino acids. Germline CDR1 SQVTM, CDR2 ANQGSEA. The CDR3 spells CSPYKRDRNYEQYF. The CDR3 DNA reads TGCAGCCCCTATAAGCGGGACAGAAACTACGAGCAGTACTTC.

The V and J genes are TRBV6-1 and TRBJ1-2, with D perhaps TRBD1 (5 bases). V lost 4 bases and J 8 bases, leaving 17 bases between the germline ends. The V gene's germline CDR1 is MNHNS and CDR2 SASEGT. The CDR3 is 14 residues long. This CDR3 is CASSGSPGDWGYTF. In DNA, the CDR3 is TGTGCCAGCAGTGGGAGCCCGGGGGATTGGGGCTACACCTTC.

The genes are TRBV5-1 and TRBJ2-1; TRBD1 matches at 7 bases. Trimming removed 3 bases from V and 9 bases from J; junction bases left unmatched: 3. Germline loops: CDR1 SGHRS, CDR2 YFSETQ. This CDR3 region has 12 residues. CDR3 residues: CASSYGTVEQFF. CDR3 bases: TGCGCCAGCAGCTACGGGACAGTTGAGCAGTTCTTC.

The CDR3 spells CASRFSPGLAAPPYNEQYF. For the CDR3, the DNA is TGTGCCAGCAGATTCTCCCCGGGACTAGCGGCCCCCCCCTACAATGAGCAGTACTTC. The rearrangement links TRBV2 to TRBJ2-1; TRBD2 matches 11 bases. Gene TRBJ2-7 matches the end of the DNA better, so the J call may be wrong. Germline V gene lookup returns CDR1 SNHLY and CDR2 FYNNEI. The CDR3 spans 19 residues.

This clonotype was found many times. The chain links TRBV6-1 to TRBJ2-7, with TRBD2 matching 9 bases. Unmatched junction bases numbered 19, after V lost 7 bases and J lost 3 bases. Germline CDR1 reads MNHNS; CDR2 reads SASEGT. The CDR3 extends over 18 amino acids. CDR3 sequence reads: CASMGLAGFMGSGYEQYF. CDR3 DNA sequence: TGTGCCAGCATGGGTCTAGCGGGATTTATGGGATCGGGCTACGAGCAGTACTTC.

This clonotype appeared a few times. The chain employs TRBV7-6 and TRBJ1-1; 8 bases align to TRBD1. Germline CDR1 reads SGHVS; CDR2 reads FNYEAQ. J lost 2 bases, V lost 3 bases, and 8 bases had no gene match. The CDR3 sequence is 16 residues long. The CDR3 reads CASSFIQGAENTEAFF. DNA of the CDR3: TGTGCCAGCAGCTTTATTCAGGGGGCGGAAAACACTGAAGCTTTCTTT.

The genes are TRBV20-1 and TRBJ2-7; 10 bases align to TRBD2. The germline CDR1 and CDR2 sequences are DFQATT and SNEGSKA (reference sequence). The J segment lost 1 base and the V segment lost 0 bases, leaving 3 bases of the junction unmatched. The CDR3 has 15 residues. CDR3 amino acids: CSARDPLAGSYEQYF. As DNA, the CDR3 is TGCAGTGCTAGAGACCCACTAGCGGGGTCCTACGAGCAGTACTTC.

The chain combines TRBV6-6 with TRBJ2-3; D possibly corresponds to TRBD2 (6 bases). This CDR3 has 15 amino acids. Per the germline V gene, CDR1 is MNHNY and CDR2 is SVGAGI (reference sequence). Trimming shortened V by 2 bases and J by 0 bases, and 9 bases separated the two germline ends. The CDR3 sequence: CASSYQRASTDTQYF. The CDR3, as DNA: TGTGCCAGCAGTTACCAGCGGGCTAGCACAGATACGCAGTATTTT.

The chain carries TRBV12-3 or TRBV12-4 and TRBJ1-1; D call uncertain. The V and J ends lost 3 bases and 1 base respectively, with 6 bases between them. The CDR3 is made up of 13 amino acids. CDR3: CASSLWPNTEAFF. The CDR3 bases are TGTGCCAGCAGTTTGTGGCCGAACACTGAAGCTTTCTTT.

The J gene is TRBJ2-1, the V gene TRBV20-1; 13 nucleotides agree with TRBD2. This CDR3 region has 14 residues. The germline V gene encodes CDR1 DFQATT and CDR2 SNEGSKA (reference sequence). With V trimmed by 5 bases and J by 7 bases, 5 bases remained unmatched. CDR3 loop: CSAELAGGENEQFF. The DNA for the CDR3 is TGCAGTGCTGAACTAGCGGGGGGGGAGAATGAGCAGTTCTTC.

The CDR3 DNA is TGCGCCAGCAGCCAAGGCGAGGGCAGGGCTAATGAAAAACTGTTTTTT. This sequence encodes CASSQGEGRANEKLFF. This rearrangement joins TRBV4-1 to TRBJ1-4, with D tentatively TRBD1 (5 bases). The V and J ends lost 1 base and 3 bases respectively, with 12 bases between them. This CDR3 spans 16 amino acids. The germline gives CDR1 MGHRA, CDR2 YSYEKL.

The gene calls are TRBV4-1 and TRBJ1-1, with TRBD1 as a possible D gene (5 bases). Germline lookup yields CDR1 MGHRA and CDR2 YSYEKL. V lost 1 base, J lost 12 bases, and 15 bases lay in between. The CDR3 totals 13 residues. Here the CDR3 reads CASSQAGTRWTFF. The CDR3 nucleotides read TGCGCCAGCAGCCAAGCTGGGACCCGGTGGACTTTCTTT.

This clonotype was seen repeatedly, ten times or more. The J gene is TRBJ2-7, the V gene TRBV10-3; D is uncertain. CDR1 is ENHRY, CDR2 SYGVKD, per germline. The CDR3 consists of 12 residues. Deletions cut 0 bases from V and 3 bases from J, with 3 bases between. CDR3 region: CAISESLYEQYF. Written as DNA, the CDR3 is TGTGCCATCAGTGAGTCGCTCTACGAGCAGTACTTC.